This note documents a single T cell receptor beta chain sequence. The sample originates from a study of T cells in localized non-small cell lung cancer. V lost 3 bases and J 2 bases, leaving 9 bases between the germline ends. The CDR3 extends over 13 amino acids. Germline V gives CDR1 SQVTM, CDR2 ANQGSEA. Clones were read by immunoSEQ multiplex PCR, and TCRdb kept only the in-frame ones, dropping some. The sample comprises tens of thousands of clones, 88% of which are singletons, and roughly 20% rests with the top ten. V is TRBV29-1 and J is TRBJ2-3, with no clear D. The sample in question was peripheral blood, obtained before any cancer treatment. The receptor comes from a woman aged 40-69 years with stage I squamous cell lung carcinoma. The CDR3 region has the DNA TGCAGCGTTGAGGGGTCCCACACAGATACGCAGTATTTT. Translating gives CSVEGSHTDTQYF.